Within the sample, the clone carrying this TCR beta chain is medium-sized (0.01 to 0.1%). Its antigen is unknown. The PCR employed 60 Vbeta primers together with 13 Jbeta primers. Clones were sequenced by immunoSEQ multiplex PCR, and TCRdb holds only the in-frame ones, with some missing. The sample contains fewer than 200,000 clones, roughly 82% of which appear only once. This record belongs to a study of cytomegalovirus exposure and HLA in healthy donors. Trimming left V 2 bases short and J 0 bases short, with 5 bases between. This CDR3 spans 14 amino acids. The V gene's germline CDR1 is SGHNT and CDR2 YYREEE (reference sequence). Study-wide results and caveats: As a later analysis showed, several of the most significant clusters appeared to be linked to common viral pathogens. The authors enumerated over 150 TCR beta chains as linked to cytomegalovirus. An ancestry cluster, one associated with Asian ancestry, reportedly showed fewer N-insertions than the 666-donor mean in a later analysis.

The specimen was PBMCs. The rearrangement joins TRBV5-4 to TRBJ2-2; D unclear. This TCR came from a girl aged 5-17 years in good health and CMV-seropositive. CDR3 in amino acids: CASSFSTNTGELFF. The CDR3 DNA sequence: TGTGCCAGCAGCTTTAGCACGAACACCGGGGAGCTGTTTTTT.